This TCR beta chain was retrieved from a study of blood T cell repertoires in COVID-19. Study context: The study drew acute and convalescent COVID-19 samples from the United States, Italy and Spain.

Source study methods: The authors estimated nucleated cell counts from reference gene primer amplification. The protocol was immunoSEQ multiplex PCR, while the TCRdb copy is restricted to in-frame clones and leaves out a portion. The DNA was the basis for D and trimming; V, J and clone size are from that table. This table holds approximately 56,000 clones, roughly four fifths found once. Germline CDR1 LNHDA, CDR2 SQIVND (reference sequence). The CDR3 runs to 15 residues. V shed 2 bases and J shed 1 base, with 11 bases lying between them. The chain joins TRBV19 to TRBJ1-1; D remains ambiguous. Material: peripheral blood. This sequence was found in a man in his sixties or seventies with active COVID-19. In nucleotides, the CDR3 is TGTGCCAGTAGTATAAAGTACACCTCGAACACTGAAGCTTTCTTT. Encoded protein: CASSIKYTSNTEAFF. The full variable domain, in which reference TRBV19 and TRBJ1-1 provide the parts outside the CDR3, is DGGITQSPKYLFRKEGQNVTLSCEQNLNHDAMYWYRQDPGQGLRLIYYSQIVNDFQKGDIAEGYSVSREKKESFPLTVTSAQKNPTAFYLCASSIKYTSNTEAFFGQGTRLTVV.